The source of this T cell receptor (beta chain) is a study of blood T cell repertoires in COVID-19. At the level of the study: Italy, Spain and the United States were the sources of the convalescent and acute COVID-19 samples. The cDNA or gDNA used as material had been derived from T cells, B-cell-depleted T cells, or PBMCs.

V was clipped by 0 bases and J by 7 bases, with 13 bases between them. In germline, CDR1 is SGHTA, CDR2 FQGNSA. The CDR3 is 15 amino acids. Measured with immunoSEQ multiplex PCR; TCRdb has only the in-frame clones, and not every one. The sample contains around 150,000 clones, 75% to 90% of which appear only once. V and J are TRBV7-2 and TRBJ1-5; D uncertain. The material sequenced was peripheral blood. The TCR originated in a human donor in a cohort sampled during active COVID-19. The CDR3 sequence is CASSLADRSGQPQHF. Here the CDR3 DNA reads TGTGCCAGCAGCTTAGCGGATCGGTCGGGACAGCCCCAGCATTTT.